Listed below are T cell receptor beta chains from one sample, sequenced in a study of tumor and adjacent non-tumor tissue in lung cancer. MiXCR, run by TCRdb on the multiplex PCR reads, gives a single entry per CDR3 protein. The table includes 40,000 to 55,000 distinct CDR3 sequences, around two thirds detected once. The material sequenced was distant non-tumor lung tissue. The receptors stem from a woman in her fifties or sixties with non-small cell lung cancer. Both conserved end residues are part of each CDR3. A D gene is named only where the DNA matches it firmly. For some rows the clone size is stated as once, few or many, or as a class when expanded; others skip it.

J gene,D gene,clone size,V gene,CDR3 protein,CDR3 DNA
TRBJ2-2,TRBD1,.,TRBV6-2/TRBV6-3,CASKGALAGWNNGELFF,TGTGCCAGCAAGGGGGCCCTGGCAGGGTGGAACAACGGGGAGCTGTTTTTT
TRBJ2-3,.,.,TRBV4-3,CASSHLYSERAGDTQYF,TGCGCCAGCAGCCACTTATACAGCGAGCGTGCTGGAGATACGCAGTATTTT
TRBJ1-2,.,once,TRBV12-3/TRBV12-4,CASIPGQPSGYTF,TGTGCCAGCATCCCCGGACAACCATCGGGCTATACCTTC
TRBJ1-2,.,.,TRBV6-1,CANIAHGINGYTF,TGTGCCAACATTGCACACGGGATAAATGGCTACACCTTC
TRBJ1-5,.,.,TRBV12-3/TRBV12-4,CASSLGVGGQSQHF,TGTGCCAGCAGTTTAGGTGTGGGCGGACAGTCCCAGCATTTT
TRBJ2-7,TRBD2,once,TRBV6-6,CASSREVSYVQNF,TGTGCCAGCTCCCGGGAGGTGTCCTACGTGCAGAACTTC
TRBJ2-6,.,.,TRBV12-3/TRBV12-4,CVISFYSGVAGANVLTF,TGTGTCATCAGTTTTTATTCCGGGGTCGCTGGGGCCAACGTCCTGACTTTC
TRBJ2-7,.,.,TRBV25-1,CASSQDSGLLEQYF,TGTGCCAGCAGCCAGGATTCGGGCTTATTAGAGCAGTACTTC
TRBJ2-1,.,.,TRBV5-8,CASSVISGNEQFF,TGTGCCAGCAGCGTCATCAGCGGGAATGAGCAGTTCTTC
TRBJ2-5,.,.,TRBV11-1,CASSYYPPGFGGGETRYF,TGTGCCAGCAGCTATTACCCGCCGGGGTTTGGGGGTGGAGAGACCCGGTACTTC
TRBJ2-7,.,.,TRBV11-3,CACSLDTGTYVQYF,TGTGCTTGCAGCTTAGATACGGGAACCTACGTGCAGTACTTC
TRBJ2-3,TRBD2,medium-sized,TRBV5-1,CASSFGIAGVTDTQYF,TGCGCCAGCAGCTTTGGGATAGCGGGAGTCACAGATACGCAGTATTTT
TRBJ2-1,TRBD1,many,TRBV11-2,CASSSKFGTDYNEQFF,TGTGCCAGCAGCTCCAAGTTCGGGACAGATTACAATGAGCAGTTCTTC
TRBJ1-6,.,.,TRBV6-5,CASGSPPVMFRGNSPIHF,TGTGCCAGCGGTTCCCCGCCAGTAATGTTTCGTGGAAATTCACCCATCCACTTT
TRBJ2-7,.,.,TRBV11-3,CASSLDTGTYEQNF,TGTGCCAGTAGCTTAGATACTGGAACATACGAGCAGAACTTC
TRBJ2-1,.,once,TRBV6-5,CASSTVGKQFF,TGTGCCAGCAGTACTGTGGGCAAGCAATTCTTC
TRBJ2-1,TRBD2,.,TRBV11-1,CASSLDGGRDQQFF,TGCGCCAGCAGCTTAGACGGGGGGAGGGATCAGCAGTTCTTC
TRBJ2-7,.,.,TRBV4-1,CVSSQQGGYEQYF,TGCGTCAGCAGCCAGCAGGGAGGCTACGAGCAGTACTTC
TRBJ2-5,.,.,TRBV6-2/TRBV6-3,CASKCTGCLDRETQYF,TGTGCCAGCAAGTGTACCGGTTGCCTCGACCGGGAGACCCAGTACTTC
TRBJ1-1,TRBD1,.,TRBV4-1,CSSSQGQGVKAEAFF,TGCTCCAGCAGCCAAGGACAGGGGGTGAAAGCTGAAGCTTTCTTT
TRBJ2-3,.,medium-sized,TRBV11-3,CASSSSGGLGDTQYF,TGTGCCAGCAGCTCCAGTGGGGGTCTAGGAGATACGCAGTATTTT
TRBJ1-6,TRBD1,.,TRBV11-2,CASADFANRGPSSPVHF,TGTGCCAGCGCTGACTTTGCCAACAGGGGGCCGAGCTCACCCGTCCACTTT
TRBJ2-7,.,many,TRBV13,CASSLSKLGEQYF,TGTGCCAGCAGCCTCTCCAAGTTGGGCGAGCAGTACTTC
TRBJ1-5,TRBD1,few,TRBV20-1,CSARESRTGSSNQPQHF,TGCAGTGCTAGAGAATCTAGGACAGGTTCTAGCAATCAGCCCCAGCATTTT
TRBJ1-2,.,.,TRBV4-3,CASSQLGRGDGYSF,TGCGCCAGCAGCCAATTAGGACGGGGGGATGGCTACTCCTTC
TRBJ2-5,.,.,TRBV7-8,CAISVGDHQVTQYF,TGTGCCATCAGCGTGGGGGACCACCAAGTGACCCAGTACTTC
TRBJ2-1,.,.,TRBV4-1,CASCQRAVGRSSYNERFF,TGCGCCAGCTGCCAAAGGGCTGTGGGACGAAGCTCCTACAATGAGCGGTTCTTC
TRBJ2-3,TRBD2,.,TRBV11-3,CASSPGLAGSTDMQYF,TGTGCCAGCAGCCCCGGCCTAGCGGGGTCAACAGATATGCAGTATTTC
TRBJ2-2,.,.,TRBV4-3,CASCQEAYQGFTGELFF,TGCGCCAGCTGCCAAGAAGCGTACCAGGGGTTTACCGGGGAGCTGTTTTTT
TRBJ1-4,.,once,TRBV4-3,CACSRKSGGGSEKLFF,TGCGCCTGCAGCCGCAAATCGGGTGGGGGAAGCGAAAAACTGTTTTTT
TRBJ1-6,TRBD1,.,TRBV5-6,CASSLGTGGRYSLLHF,TGTGCCAGCAGTTTGGGGACAGGGGGCAGGTATTCACTCCTCCACTTT
TRBJ1-3,TRBD1,.,TRBV4-3,CASSPSLRQGISGNTMYF,TGCGCCAGCAGCCCTTCGCTCAGACAGGGGATTTCGGGAAACACCATGTATTTT
TRBJ2-2,TRBD2,.,TRBV4-3,CARSSSSSGASTGELFF,TGCGCCAGGAGCTCCTCCTCAAGCGGGGCGAGCACCGGGGAGCTGTTTTTT
TRBJ2-7,TRBD2,.,TRBV11-3,CDGSPRLALEQYF,TGTGACGGCAGCCCGCGACTAGCTCTCGAGCAGTACTTC
TRBJ2-3,.,.,TRBV10-1,CTTSVGLADTQYF,TGCACCACCAGTGTTGGGTTGGCAGATACGCAGTATTTT
TRBJ2-3,TRBD1,.,TRBV2,CASTIDRVPDTQYF,TGTGCCAGCACTATTGACAGGGTCCCAGATACGCAGTATTTT
TRBJ2-1,TRBD1,.,TRBV5-6,CPSSLLSSEGAWNEQFF,TGTCCCAGCAGCTTGTTATCCAGCGAGGGGGCGTGGAATGAACAGTTCTTC
TRBJ2-5,TRBD2,.,TRBV20-1,CGARLSGAQETQYF,TGCGGTGCTAGACTTAGCGGGGCCCAAGAGACCCAGTACTTC
TRBJ2-1,.,.,TRBV12-3/TRBV12-4,CASTSDRREQFF,TGTGCCAGCACTTCGGATAGGCGTGAGCAGTTCTTC
TRBJ2-3,.,.,TRBV29-1,CSVDGVEDTEGTQYF,TGCAGCGTTGATGGGGTGGAGGACACAGAGGGTACACAGTATTTT
TRBJ2-3,TRBD2,.,TRBV5-1,CASNLGIAGVTDTQYF,TGCGCCAGCAACTTAGGGATAGCGGGAGTCACAGATACGCAGTATTTT
TRBJ2-7,.,.,TRBV29-1,CSVAPDSTNEQYF,TGTAGCGTCGCCCCGGACAGTACGAACGAGCAGTACTTC
TRBJ2-7,.,many,TRBV29-1,CSVIRTYEQYF,TGCAGCGTTATACGGACCTACGAGCAGTACTTC
TRBJ1-5,.,.,TRBV29-1,CSLAKNSGPKQPQHF,TGCAGCCTTGCTAAGAACTCAGGGCCTAAACAGCCCCAGCATTTT
TRBJ2-1,.,.,TRBV4-3,CASSLSGGQFF,TGCGCCAGCAGTCTGAGTGGGGGGCAGTTCTTC
TRBJ2-1,.,few,TRBV12-3/TRBV12-4,CANSLRHRGNEQFF,TGTGCCAATAGTTTGCGGCACAGAGGCAATGAGCAGTTCTTC
TRBJ2-5,.,.,TRBV18,CASSDGGGETHYF,TGTGCCAGCTCAGACGGAGGAGGAGAGACCCACTACTTC